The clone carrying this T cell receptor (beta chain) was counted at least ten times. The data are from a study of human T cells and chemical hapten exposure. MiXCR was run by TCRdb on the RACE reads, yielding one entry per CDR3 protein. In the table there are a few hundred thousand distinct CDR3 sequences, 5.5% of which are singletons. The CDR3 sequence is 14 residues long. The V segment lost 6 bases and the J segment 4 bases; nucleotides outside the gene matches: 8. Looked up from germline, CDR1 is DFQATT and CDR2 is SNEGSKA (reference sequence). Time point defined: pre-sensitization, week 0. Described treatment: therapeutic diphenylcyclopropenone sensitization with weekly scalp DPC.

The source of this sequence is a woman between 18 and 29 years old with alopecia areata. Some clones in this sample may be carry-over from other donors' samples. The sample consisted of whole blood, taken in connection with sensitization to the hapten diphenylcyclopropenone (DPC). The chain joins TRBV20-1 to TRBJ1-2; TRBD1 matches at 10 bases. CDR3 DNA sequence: TGCAGTGCAAAATGGAGACAGGGGGCCTATGGCTACACCTTC. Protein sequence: CSAKWRQGAYGYTF.